This T cell receptor (beta chain) emerged from a study of PD-1 blockade in classical Hodgkin lymphoma. The time point was: cycle 4 day 1 (C4D1), after around six weeks of nivolumab. Each patient's relapse followed autologous stem cell transplantation, and brentuximab vedotin exposure varied. The table came from immunoSEQ multiplex PCR; TCRdb's copy has only in-frame clones and leaves some out. The table lists several thousand clones, over 55% of them singletons. Study-wide points: Baseline diversity was lower in partial responders and progressors than complete responders.

Concerning this clone: Its antigen is not identified.

This TCR was recovered from a human donor with classical Hodgkin lymphoma. The source was peripheral blood mononuclear cells (PBMCs), collected before the fourth cycle of nivolumab.

As DNA, the CDR3 is TGTGCCAGCAGCCCGATAGCGGGCCTATGGTCTGGTGAGCAGTTCTTC. As protein: CASSPIAGLWSGEQFF. This chain joins TRBV7-3 and TRBJ2-1, with 7 bases identical to TRBD2. CDR1 and CDR2 from the germline V gene are SGHTA and FQGTGA. Trimming cost V 5 bases and J 9 bases; bases outside gene matches: 16. There are 16 residues in the CDR3.